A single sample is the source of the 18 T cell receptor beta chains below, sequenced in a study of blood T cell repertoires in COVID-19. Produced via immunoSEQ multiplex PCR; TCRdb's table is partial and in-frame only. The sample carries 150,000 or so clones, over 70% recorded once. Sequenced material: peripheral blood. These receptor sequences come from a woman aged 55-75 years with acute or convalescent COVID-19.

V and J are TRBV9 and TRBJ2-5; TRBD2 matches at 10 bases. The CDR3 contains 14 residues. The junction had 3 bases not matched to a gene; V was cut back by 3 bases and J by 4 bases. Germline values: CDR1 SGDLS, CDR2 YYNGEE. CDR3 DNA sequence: TGTGCCAGCAGCGATCTAGCGGGGGTAGAGACCCAGTACTTC. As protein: CASSDLAGVETQYF.

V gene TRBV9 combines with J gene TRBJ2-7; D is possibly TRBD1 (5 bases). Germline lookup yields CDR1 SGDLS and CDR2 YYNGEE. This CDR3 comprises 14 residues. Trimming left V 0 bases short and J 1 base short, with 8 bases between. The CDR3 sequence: CASSVATGSYEQYF. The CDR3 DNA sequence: TGTGCCAGCAGCGTAGCTACAGGTTCCTACGAGCAGTACTTC. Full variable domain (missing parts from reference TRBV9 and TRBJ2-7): DSGVTQTPKHLITATGQRVTLRCSPRSGDLSVYWYQQSLDQGLQFLIQYYNGEERAKGNILERFSAQQFPDLHSELNLSSLELGDSALYFCASSVATGSYEQYFGPGTRLTVT.

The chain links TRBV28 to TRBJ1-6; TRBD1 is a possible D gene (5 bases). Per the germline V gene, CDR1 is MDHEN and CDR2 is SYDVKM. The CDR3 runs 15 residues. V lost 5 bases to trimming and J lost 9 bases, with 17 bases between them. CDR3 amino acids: CASSPPRGLSSPLHF. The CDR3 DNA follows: TGTGCCAGCAGTCCGCCAAGGGGTCTAAGTTCACCCCTCCACTTT.

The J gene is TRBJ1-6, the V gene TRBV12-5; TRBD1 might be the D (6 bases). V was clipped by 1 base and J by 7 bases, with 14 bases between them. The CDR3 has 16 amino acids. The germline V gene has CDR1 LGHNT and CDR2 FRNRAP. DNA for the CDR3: TGTGCTAGTGGTTTGGCTTATCAGGGACACAATTCACCCCTCCACTTT. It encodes CASGLAYQGHNSPLHF.

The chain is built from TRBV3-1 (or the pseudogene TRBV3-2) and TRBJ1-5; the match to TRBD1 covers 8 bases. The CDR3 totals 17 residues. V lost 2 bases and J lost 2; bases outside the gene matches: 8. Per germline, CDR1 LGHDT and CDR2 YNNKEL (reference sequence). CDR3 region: CASSQRPGGRGNQPQHF. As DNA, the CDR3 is TGTGCCAGCAGCCAACGTCCAGGGGGCCGTGGCAATCAGCCCCAGCATTTT.

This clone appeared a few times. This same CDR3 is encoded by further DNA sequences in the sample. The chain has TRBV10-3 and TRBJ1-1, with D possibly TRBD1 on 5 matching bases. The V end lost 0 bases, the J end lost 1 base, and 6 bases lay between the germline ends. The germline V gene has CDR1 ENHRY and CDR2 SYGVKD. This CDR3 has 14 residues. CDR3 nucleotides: TGTGCCATCAGTGAGTCTACAGGGAACACTGAAGCTTTCTTT. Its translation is CAISESTGNTEAFF.

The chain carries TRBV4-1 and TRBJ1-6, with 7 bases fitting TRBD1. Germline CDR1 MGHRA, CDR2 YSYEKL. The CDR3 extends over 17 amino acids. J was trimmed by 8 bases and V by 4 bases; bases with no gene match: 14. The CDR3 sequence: CASSPFYPRQGDSPLHF. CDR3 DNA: TGCGCCAGCAGCCCCTTCTATCCTAGACAGGGAGATTCACCCCTCCACTTT.

Here the CDR3 DNA reads TGCGCCAGCAGCTTTTCGAGTAGCTTAAACTCCTACAATGAGCAGTTCTTC. Residues: CASSFSSSLNSYNEQFF. The V call is TRBV5-1, the J call TRBJ2-1; no reliable D call. This CDR3 has 17 residues. Germline values: CDR1 SGHRS, CDR2 YFSETQ. Trimming cost V 2 bases and J 0 bases, with 15 bases left between them.

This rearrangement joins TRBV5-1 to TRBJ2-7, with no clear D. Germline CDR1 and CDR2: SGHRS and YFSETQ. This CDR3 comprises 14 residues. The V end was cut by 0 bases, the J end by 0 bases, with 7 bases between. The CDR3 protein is CASSLDFSSYEQYF. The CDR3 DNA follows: TGCGCCAGCAGCTTGGACTTTAGCTCCTACGAGCAGTACTTC.

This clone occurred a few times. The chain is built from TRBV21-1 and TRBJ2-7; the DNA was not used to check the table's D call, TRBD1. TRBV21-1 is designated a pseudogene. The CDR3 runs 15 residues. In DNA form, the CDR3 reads TGTGCCAGCAGCCCGACAGGGGGATGCTCCTACGAGCAGTACTTC. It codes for CASSPTGGCSYEQYF.

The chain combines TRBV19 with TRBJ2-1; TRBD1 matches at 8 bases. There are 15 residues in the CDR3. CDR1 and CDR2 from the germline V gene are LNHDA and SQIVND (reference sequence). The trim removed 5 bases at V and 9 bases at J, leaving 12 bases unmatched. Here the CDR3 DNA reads TGTGCCAGTAGTGCTCGGACAGGGTACGTCGCTGAGCAGTTCTTC. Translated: CASSARTGYVAEQFF.

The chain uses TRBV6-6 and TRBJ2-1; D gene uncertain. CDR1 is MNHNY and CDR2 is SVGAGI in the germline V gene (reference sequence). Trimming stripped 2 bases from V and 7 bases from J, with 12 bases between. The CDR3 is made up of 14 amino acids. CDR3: CASSYGLKSNEQFF. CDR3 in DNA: TGTGCCAGCAGTTACGGGCTTAAATCGAATGAGCAGTTCTTC.

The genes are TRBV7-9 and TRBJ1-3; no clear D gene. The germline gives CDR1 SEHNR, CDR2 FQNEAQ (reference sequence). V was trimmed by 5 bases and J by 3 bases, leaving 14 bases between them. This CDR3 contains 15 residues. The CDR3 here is CASSLSLGVGNTIYF. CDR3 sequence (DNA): TGTGCCAGCAGCCTATCTCTCGGGGTTGGAAACACCATATATTTT. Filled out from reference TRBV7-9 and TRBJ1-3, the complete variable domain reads DTGVSQNPRHKITKRGQNVTFRCDPISEHNRLYWYRQTLGQGPEFLTYFQNEAQLEKSRLLSDRFSAERPKGSFSTLEIQRTEQGDSAMYLCASSLSLGVGNTIYFGEGSWLTVV.

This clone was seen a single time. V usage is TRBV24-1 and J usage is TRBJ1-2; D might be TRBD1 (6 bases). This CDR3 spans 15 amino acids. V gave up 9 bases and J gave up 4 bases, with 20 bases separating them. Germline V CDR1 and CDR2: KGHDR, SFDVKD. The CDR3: CATWISWTAFYGYTF. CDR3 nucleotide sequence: TGTGCCACCTGGATCAGCTGGACAGCATTCTATGGCTACACCTTC.

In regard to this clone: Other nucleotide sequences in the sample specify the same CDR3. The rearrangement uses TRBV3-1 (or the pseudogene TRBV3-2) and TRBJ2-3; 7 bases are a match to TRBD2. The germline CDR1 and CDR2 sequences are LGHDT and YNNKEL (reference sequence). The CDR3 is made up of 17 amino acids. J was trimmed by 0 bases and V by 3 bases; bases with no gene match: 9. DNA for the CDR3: TGTGCCAGCAGCCATAGGGGAGGGGTTACTAGCACAGATACGCAGTATTTT. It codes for CASSHRGGVTSTDTQYF.

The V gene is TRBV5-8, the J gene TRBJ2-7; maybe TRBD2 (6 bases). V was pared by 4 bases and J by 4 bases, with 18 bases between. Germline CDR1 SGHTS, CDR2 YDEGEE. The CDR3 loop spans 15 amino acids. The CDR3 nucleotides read TGTGCCAGCAGCCCTCAACGGCTAGCGTCTTACGAGCAGTACTTC. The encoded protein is CASSPQRLASYEQYF.

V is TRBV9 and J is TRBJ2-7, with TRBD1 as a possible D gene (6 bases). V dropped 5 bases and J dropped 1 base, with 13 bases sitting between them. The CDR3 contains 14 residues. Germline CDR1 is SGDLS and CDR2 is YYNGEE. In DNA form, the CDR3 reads TGTGCCAGCAGTAACACAGGGAATTCCTACGAGCAGTACTTC. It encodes CASSNTGNSYEQYF.

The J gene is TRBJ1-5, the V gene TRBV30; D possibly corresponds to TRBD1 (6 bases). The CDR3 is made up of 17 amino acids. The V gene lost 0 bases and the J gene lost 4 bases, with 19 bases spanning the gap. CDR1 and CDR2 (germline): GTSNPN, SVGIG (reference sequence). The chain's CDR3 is CAWSVSRGWRSNQPQHF. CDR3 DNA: TGTGCCTGGAGTGTAAGCAGGGGCTGGCGCTCTAATCAGCCCCAGCATTTT. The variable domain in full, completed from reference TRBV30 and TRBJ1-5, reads SQTIHQWPATLVQPVGSPLSLECTVEGTSNPNLYWYRQAAGRGLQLLFYSVGIGQISSEVPQNLSASRPQDRQFILSSKKLLLSDSGFYLCAWSVSRGWRSNQPQHFGDGTRLSIL.